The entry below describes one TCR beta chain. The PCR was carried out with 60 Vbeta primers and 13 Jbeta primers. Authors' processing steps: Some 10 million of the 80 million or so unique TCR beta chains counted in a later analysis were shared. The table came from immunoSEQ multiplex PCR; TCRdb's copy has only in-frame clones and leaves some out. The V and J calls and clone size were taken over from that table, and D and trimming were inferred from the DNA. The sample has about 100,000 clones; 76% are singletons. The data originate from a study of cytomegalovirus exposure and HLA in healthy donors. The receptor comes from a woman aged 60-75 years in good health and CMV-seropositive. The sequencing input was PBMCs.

CDR3 sequence reads: CATLSTRGLSYEQYF. The CDR3 region has the DNA TGTGCCACCTTGTCCACCCGAGGCCTCTCCTACGAGCAGTACTTC. The J gene is TRBJ2-7, the V gene TRBV6-5; D unresolved. Per germline, CDR1 MNHEY and CDR2 SVGAGI. Trimming shortened V by 10 bases and J by 0 bases, and 19 bases separated the two germline ends. This CDR3 comprises 15 residues.